This note documents a single T cell receptor (beta chain) sequence. The sample belongs to a study of blood T cell repertoires in COVID-19. Background on the study: Both acute and convalescent COVID-19 samples were obtained from the United States, Italy and Spain.

The CDR3 has 16 amino acids. Trimming at V came to 4 bases and at J to 4 bases, leaving 9 bases not matched to a gene. Germline V lookup: CDR1 SGHDT, CDR2 YYEEEE. Method: immunoSEQ multiplex PCR; TCRdb's copy keeps in-frame clones and lacks some. This table holds 130,000 or so clones, roughly 89% found once. Input material: peripheral blood. The sequence came from a woman between 45 and 65 years old with acute or convalescent COVID-19. The V and J genes are TRBV5-6 and TRBJ2-2, with TRBD1 matching 8 bases. CDR3 DNA: TGTGCCAGCAGCCTCACACAGGGGGGTCGCACCGGGGAGCTGTTTTTT. Translated: CASSLTQGGRTGELFF.